A single sample gave rise to the 22 T cell receptor beta chains below, sequenced in a study of blood T cell repertoires in COVID-19. Clones were read by immunoSEQ multiplex PCR, and TCRdb kept only the in-frame ones, dropping some. The sample lists roughly 110,000 clones, 71% occurring once. The specimen sequenced was peripheral blood. The origin of the receptors is a human donor with acute or convalescent COVID-19. The donor label of this sample is uncertain.

This clone was recorded only once. CDR3 region: CASSLQGGMTEAFF. Written as DNA, the CDR3 is TGCGCCAGCAGCTTGCAGGGAGGTATGACTGAAGCTTTCTTT. The chain is built from TRBV5-1 and TRBJ1-1; a possible D gene is TRBD1 (5 bases). V lost 1 base and J lost 5, with 12 bases in between. This CDR3 spans 14 amino acids. The germline V gene encodes CDR1 SGHRS and CDR2 YFSETQ.

This clone was counted a few times. The chain couples TRBV10-1 to TRBJ1-1; 10 bases fit TRBD1. The V gene's germline CDR1 is WNHNN and CDR2 SYGVQD (reference sequence). The trim removed 9 bases at V and 3 bases at J, leaving 13 bases unmatched. This CDR3 is 16 amino acids long. The CDR3 sequence is CASRWRTGGCDTEAFF. The CDR3 nucleotides read TGCGCCAGTAGATGGCGGACAGGGGGGTGTGACACTGAAGCTTTCTTT.

The chain recombines TRBV4-2 with TRBJ2-2, with 7 positions matching TRBD1. The CDR3 extends over 17 amino acids. Per the germline V gene, CDR1 is LGHNA and CDR2 is YNFKEQ. J lost 5 bases, V lost 3 bases, and 12 bases had no gene match. The CDR3 nucleotides are TGTGCCAGCAGCCAGAGGGCCCGGGACAGCGCAACCGGGGAGCTGTTTTTT. Its protein is CASSQRARDSATGELFF.

The chain carries TRBV7-9 and TRBJ1-6; no definite D call. CDR3 length: 19 amino acids. Looked up from germline, CDR1 is SEHNR and CDR2 is FQNEAQ (reference sequence). Trimming stripped 1 base from V and 3 bases from J, with 19 bases between. CDR3 loop: CASSLGRAGPEIYNSPLHF. The CDR3 nucleotides are TGTGCCAGCAGCTTAGGTCGGGCGGGTCCTGAAATCTATAATTCACCCCTCCACTTT.

The chain has TRBV6-5 and TRBJ1-6, with 8 bases that match TRBD1. The CDR3 consists of 13 residues. Germline CDR1 is MNHEY and CDR2 is SVGAGI. V lost 9 bases to trimming and J lost 10 bases; unmatched junction nucleotides: 8. The CDR3 is CASGQGLDSPLHF. CDR3 bases: TGTGCCAGTGGACAGGGATTGGACTCACCCCTCCACTTT.

This clone was counted a single time. This sequence joins TRBV7-9 and TRBJ1-4, with D perhaps TRBD1 (5 bases). V was clipped by 5 bases and J by 5 bases, with 15 bases between them. The CDR3 covers 15 residues. Germline loops: CDR1 SEHNR, CDR2 FQNEAQ (reference sequence). CDR3 in DNA: TGTGCCAGCAGCGAGCCTCTGGGACTGAATGAAAAACTGTTTTTT. Translating it yields CASSEPLGLNEKLFF.

This clone was seen only a few times. V is TRBV15 and J is TRBJ1-5; 9 bases are shared with TRBD1. The CDR3 consists of 13 residues. V gave up 0 bases and J gave up 15 bases; unmatched junction bases: 6. Germline CDR1 is LNHNV and CDR2 is YYDKDF (reference sequence). The CDR3 sequence: CATSRDTGGSRHF. CDR3 sequence (DNA): TGTGCCACCAGCAGAGATACAGGGGGCTCAAGGCATTTT.

This clone was recorded at least ten times. The V call is TRBV29-1, the J call TRBJ2-3; a weak D match, TRBD1 (5 bases). Trimming removed 5 bases from V and 2 bases from J, with 14 bases in between. This CDR3 is 14 amino acids long. Per the germline V gene, CDR1 is SQVTM and CDR2 is ANQGSEA. The CDR3 coding sequence is TGCAGCGTTATCAGGGCAGGGTTCACAGATACGCAGTATTTT. Translating it yields CSVIRAGFTDTQYF.

The table lists this clone with a count of one. This rearrangement joins TRBV30 to TRBJ1-2, with D tentatively TRBD1 (6 bases). CDR1 and CDR2 (germline): GTSNPN, SVGIG (reference sequence). Trimming removed 2 bases at V and 8 bases at J, with 21 bases between. The CDR3 is 15 residues long. CDR3 DNA sequence: TGTGCCTGGAGTCCTCCGATCCCAGGGGCCCGAGGCTACACCTTC. This gives the protein CAWSPPIPGARGYTF.

CDR3 amino acids: CASSLNGDRVGELFF. CDR3 coding DNA: TGTGCCAGCAGTCTTAACGGGGACAGGGTGGGGGAGCTGTTTTTT. The gene calls are TRBV28 and TRBJ2-2, with 9 bases that match TRBD1. With 5 bases clipped from V and 8 bases from J, the junction kept 9 bases outside the gene matches. The germline V gene has CDR1 MDHEN and CDR2 SYDVKM. This CDR3 is built from 15 residues.

The V gene is TRBV10-3, the J gene TRBJ1-5; 10 bases line up with TRBD1. Germline CDR1 ENHRY, CDR2 SYGVKD. V was pared by 3 bases and J by 2 bases, with 1 base of the junction left unmatched. The CDR3 is made up of 15 amino acids. The CDR3 DNA follows: TGTGCCATCAGTGACGGGACAGGGGGCAATCAGCCCCAGCATTTT. Translating gives CAISDGTGGNQPQHF.

As DNA, the CDR3 is TGTGCCTGGAGTTACAGTAATTCACCCCTCCACTTT. This translates into CAWSYSNSPLHF. The V call is TRBV30, the J call TRBJ1-6; no definite D call. The CDR3 covers 12 residues. Trimming removed 2 bases from V and 6 bases from J, with 5 bases in between. Germline CDR1 and CDR2: GTSNPN and SVGIG (reference sequence).

The V gene is TRBV6-1, the J gene TRBJ1-1; the D is unclear. The CDR3 spans 12 residues. The V end was cut by 2 bases, the J end by 7 bases, with 8 bases between. CDR1 and CDR2 (germline): MNHNS, SASEGT. Here the CDR3 reads CASSESGLEAFF. Written as DNA, the CDR3 is TGTGCCAGCAGTGAAAGCGGCCTTGAAGCTTTCTTT.

The genes are TRBV5-1 and TRBJ2-3; 11 positions agree with TRBD1. The CDR3 sequence is 15 residues long. Germline lookup yields CDR1 SGHRS and CDR2 YFSETQ. V lost 4 bases, J lost 4 bases, and 5 bases stayed unmatched. CDR3 protein: CASSPVGQGADTQYF. CDR3 coding DNA: TGCGCCAGCAGCCCCGTGGGACAGGGGGCAGATACGCAGTATTTT. The entire variable domain, with the rest obtained from reference TRBV5-1 and TRBJ2-3, is as follows: KAGVTQTPRYLIKTRGQQVTLSCSPISGHRSVSWYQQTPGQGLQFLFEYFSETQRNKGNFPGRFSGRQFSNSRSEMNVSTLELGDSALYLCASSPVGQGADTQYFGPGTRLTVL.

In its sample, this clone was seen a few times. The chain uses TRBV6-5 and TRBJ1-2; 8 bases are shared with TRBD1. This CDR3 comprises 14 residues. Germline V CDR1 and CDR2: MNHEY, SVGAGI. Losses at the gene ends were 6 bases for V and 7 bases for J; bases not matched to a gene: 10. The CDR3 coding sequence is TGTGCCAGCAGGGCCGCACAGGGGGTGGGTGGCTACACCTTC. Its protein is CASRAAQGVGGYTF.

The chain joins TRBV6-5 to TRBJ2-2; the D is unclear. Per the germline V gene, CDR1 is MNHEY and CDR2 is SVGAGI. Trimming took off 6 bases at V and 0 bases at J, with 11 bases between the two ends. CDR3 size: 15 residues. CDR3 region: CASRARQSNTGELFF. The CDR3 DNA is TGTGCCAGCAGGGCTAGGCAGTCGAACACCGGGGAGCTGTTTTTT.

The chain is built from TRBV19 and TRBJ2-5; D remains unclear. The V gene lost 10 bases and the J gene lost 5 bases, with 23 bases spanning the gap. The V gene's germline CDR1 is LNHDA and CDR2 SQIVND (reference sequence). CDR3 length: 15 residues. The CDR3 bases are TGTGCCACCAAAACCGCTTCCGGCCCCGGGGAGACCCAGTACTTC. Amino acids: CATKTASGPGETQYF.

The chain is built from TRBV5-1 and TRBJ1-6, with D uncertain. The CDR3 totals 13 residues. Germline V gene data show CDR1 as SGHRS and CDR2 as YFSETQ. V was cut by 4 bases and J by 10 bases, with 12 bases left in between. In DNA form, the CDR3 reads TGCGCCAGCAGCCCCGGTGGGCAATCACCCCTCCACTTT. Its translation: CASSPGGQSPLHF.

The rearrangement uses TRBV7-9 and TRBJ2-3; D uncertain. Trimming stripped 2 bases from V and 4 bases from J, with 7 bases between. The V gene's germline CDR1 is SEHNR and CDR2 FQNEAQ (reference sequence). The CDR3 is 13 residues long. CDR3 in DNA: TGTGCCAGCAGCTTATATCGTCCAGATACGCAGTATTTT. Translating gives CASSLYRPDTQYF. Combining the CDR3 with reference TRBV7-9 and TRBJ2-3 gives the whole variable domain DTGVSQNPRHKITKRGQNVTFRCDPISEHNRLYWYRQTLGQGPEFLTYFQNEAQLEKSRLLSDRFSAERPKGSFSTLEIQRTEQGDSAMYLCASSLYRPDTQYFGPGTRLTVL.

The chain couples TRBV6-5 to TRBJ2-3; D gene uncertain. CDR3 length equals 11 residues. V lost 5 bases and J lost 6, with 6 bases in between. Germline V gene lookup returns CDR1 MNHEY and CDR2 SVGAGI. This chain's CDR3 is CASSLRDTQYF. The DNA for the CDR3 is TGTGCCAGCAGTCTCCGGGATACGCAGTATTTT.

This chain joins TRBV2 and TRBJ2-7; D perhaps matches TRBD2 (6 bases). The V end was cut by 8 bases, the J end by 3 bases, with 20 bases between. The germline CDR1 and CDR2 sequences are SNHLY and FYNNEI. The CDR3 covers 15 residues. CDR3 amino acids: CASRRGAGTFYEQYF. Here the CDR3 DNA reads TGTGCCAGCCGCCGAGGCGCGGGGACCTTCTACGAGCAGTACTTC.

The gene calls are TRBV14 and TRBJ2-1; 11 bases are shared with TRBD2. Germline CDR1 SGHDN, CDR2 FVKESK. V lost 4 bases, J lost 8 bases, and 7 bases stayed unmatched. This CDR3 has 15 residues. The chain's CDR3 is CASSPDAGLADEQFF. CDR3 DNA sequence: TGTGCCAGCAGCCCGGATGCGGGACTAGCGGATGAGCAGTTCTTC. The variable domain in full, with the rest retrieved from reference TRBV14 and TRBJ2-1, is EAGVTQFPSHSVIEKGQTVTLRCDPISGHDNLYWYRRVMGKEIKFLLHFVKESKQDESGMPNNRFLAERTGGTYSTLKVQPAELEDSGVYFCASSPDAGLADEQFFGPGTRLTVL.